This TCR beta chain was documented in a study of cytomegalovirus exposure and HLA in healthy donors. Study observations and caveats: Reports showed the classifier diagnosing cytomegalovirus status with high specificity and sensitivity. The tendency of first-cohort TCR clusters to co-occur in the roughly 120 validation repertoires was the finding of a later analysis. Cytomegalovirus-associated TCR beta chains were listed, numbering 150 to 200.

Here immunoSEQ multiplex PCR was the method, and the copy in TCRdb shows in-frame clones only, minus some. The table has approximately 100,000 clones, 88% seen once. Among the 120 or so subjects of the validation cohort, separate from the approximately 660-subject first cohort, were the donors. As to this clone: Its antigen is unknown.

There are 13 residues in the CDR3. V lost 5 bases and J lost 3, with 10 bases in between. The V gene's germline CDR1 is SSHAT and CDR2 FNYEAQ (reference sequence). The chain is built from TRBV7-7 and TRBJ2-5; D may be TRBD1 (6 bases). This clonotype was sampled from a woman aged 18 to 35 in good health and CMV-seronegative. Sequencing used PBMCs. The CDR3 DNA reads TGTGCCAGCAGCGCCTGGACAGAAGAGACCCAGTACTTC. This gives the protein CASSAWTEETQYF.